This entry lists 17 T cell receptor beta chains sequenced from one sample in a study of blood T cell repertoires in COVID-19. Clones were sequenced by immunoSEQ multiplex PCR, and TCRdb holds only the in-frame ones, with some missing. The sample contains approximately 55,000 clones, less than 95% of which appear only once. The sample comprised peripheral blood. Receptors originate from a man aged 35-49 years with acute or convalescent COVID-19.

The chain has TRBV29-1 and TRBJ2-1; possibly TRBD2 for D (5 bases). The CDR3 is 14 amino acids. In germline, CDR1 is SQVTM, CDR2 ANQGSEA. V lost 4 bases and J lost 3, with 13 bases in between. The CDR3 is CSVGRTVNYNEQFF. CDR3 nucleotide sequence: TGCAGCGTTGGGAGGACGGTCAACTACAATGAGCAGTTCTTC.

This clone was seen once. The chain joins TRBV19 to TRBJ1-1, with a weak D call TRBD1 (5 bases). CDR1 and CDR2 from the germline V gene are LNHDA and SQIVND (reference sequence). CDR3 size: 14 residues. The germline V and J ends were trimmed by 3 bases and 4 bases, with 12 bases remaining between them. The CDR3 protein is CASSIAGVGTEAFF. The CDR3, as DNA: TGTGCCAGTAGTATTGCGGGGGTAGGCACTGAAGCTTTCTTT.

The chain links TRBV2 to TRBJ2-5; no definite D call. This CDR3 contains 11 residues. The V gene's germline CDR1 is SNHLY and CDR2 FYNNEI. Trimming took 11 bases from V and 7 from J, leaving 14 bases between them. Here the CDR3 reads CASLEARTQYF. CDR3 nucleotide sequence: TGTGCCTCCCTCGAAGCGAGGACCCAGTACTTC. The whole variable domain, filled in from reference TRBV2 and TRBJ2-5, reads EPEVTQTPSHQVTQMGQEVILRCVPISNHLYFYWYRQILGQKVEFLVSFYNNEISEKSEIFDDQFSVERPDGSNFTLKIRSTKLEDSAMYFCASLEARTQYFGPGTRLLVL.

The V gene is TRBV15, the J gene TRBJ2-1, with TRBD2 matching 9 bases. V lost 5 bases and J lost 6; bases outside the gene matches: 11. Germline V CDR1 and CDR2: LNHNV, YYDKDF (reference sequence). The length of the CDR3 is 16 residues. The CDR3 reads CATSARTREGGNEQFF. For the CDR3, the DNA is TGTGCCACCAGCGCCAGAACGCGGGAGGGGGGCAATGAGCAGTTCTTC.

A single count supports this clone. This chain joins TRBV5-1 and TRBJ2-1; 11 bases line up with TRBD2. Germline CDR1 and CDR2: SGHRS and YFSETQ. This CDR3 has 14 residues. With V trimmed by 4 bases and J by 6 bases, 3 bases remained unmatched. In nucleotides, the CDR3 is TGCGCCAGCAGCCGACTAGCGGGATCCAATGAGCAGTTCTTC. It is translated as CASSRLAGSNEQFF. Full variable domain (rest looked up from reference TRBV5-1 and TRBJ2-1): KAGVTQTPRYLIKTRGQQVTLSCSPISGHRSVSWYQQTPGQGLQFLFEYFSETQRNKGNFPGRFSGRQFSNSRSEMNVSTLELGDSALYLCASSRLAGSNEQFFGPGTRLTVL.

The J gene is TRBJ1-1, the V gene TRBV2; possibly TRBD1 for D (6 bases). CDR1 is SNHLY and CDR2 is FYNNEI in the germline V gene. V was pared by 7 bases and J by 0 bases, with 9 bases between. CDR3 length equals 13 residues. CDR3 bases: TGTGCCAGCACCGAGGGGGTGAACACTGAAGCTTTCTTT. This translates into CASTEGVNTEAFF.

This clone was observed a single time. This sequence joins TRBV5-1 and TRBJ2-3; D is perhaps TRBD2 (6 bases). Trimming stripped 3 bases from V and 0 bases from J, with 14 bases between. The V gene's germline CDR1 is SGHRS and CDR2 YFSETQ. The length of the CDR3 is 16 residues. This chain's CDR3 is CASSSLASQSTDTQYF. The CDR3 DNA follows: TGCGCCAGCAGCTCTCTAGCGAGCCAAAGCACAGATACGCAGTATTTT.

CDR3 nucleotide sequence: TGCGCCAGCAGCTTGGCCACGGGGATTAGCTCCTACAATGAGCAGTTCTTC. This codes for CASSLATGISSYNEQFF. The chain couples TRBV5-1 to TRBJ2-1; possible D gene TRBD2, 5 bases. Trimming left V 0 bases short and J 0 bases short, with 13 bases between. The length of the CDR3 is 17 residues. Germline assignment: CDR1 SGHRS and CDR2 YFSETQ.

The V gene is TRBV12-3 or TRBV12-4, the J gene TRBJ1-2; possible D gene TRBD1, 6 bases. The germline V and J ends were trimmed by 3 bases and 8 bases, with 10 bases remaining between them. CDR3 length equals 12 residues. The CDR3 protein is CASSFTGNGYTF. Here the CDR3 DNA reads TGTGCCAGCAGTTTTACAGGGAACGGCTACACCTTC.

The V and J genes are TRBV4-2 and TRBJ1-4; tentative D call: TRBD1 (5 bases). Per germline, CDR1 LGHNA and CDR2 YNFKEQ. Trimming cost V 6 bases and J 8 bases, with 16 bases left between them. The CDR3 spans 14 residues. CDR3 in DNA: TGTGCCAGCAGACGAGATTGGGGCGCCGAAAAACTGTTTTTT. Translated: CASRRDWGAEKLFF.

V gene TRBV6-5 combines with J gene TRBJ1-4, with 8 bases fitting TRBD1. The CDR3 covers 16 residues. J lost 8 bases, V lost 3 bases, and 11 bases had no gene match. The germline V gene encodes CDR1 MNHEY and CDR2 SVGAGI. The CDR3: CASSYSRDRGNEKLFF. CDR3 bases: TGTGCCAGCAGTTATTCCCGAGACAGGGGAAACGAAAAACTGTTTTTT.

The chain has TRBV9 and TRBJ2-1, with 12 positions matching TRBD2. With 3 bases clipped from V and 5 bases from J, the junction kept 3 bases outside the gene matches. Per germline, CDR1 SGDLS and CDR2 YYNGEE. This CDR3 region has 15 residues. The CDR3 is CASSETSGSHNEQFF. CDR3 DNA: TGTGCCAGCAGCGAGACTAGCGGGAGCCACAATGAGCAGTTCTTC.

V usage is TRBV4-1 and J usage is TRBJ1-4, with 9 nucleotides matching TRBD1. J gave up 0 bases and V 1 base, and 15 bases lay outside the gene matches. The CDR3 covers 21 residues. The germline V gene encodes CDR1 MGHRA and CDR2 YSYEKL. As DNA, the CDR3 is TGCGCCAGCAGCCAAGTCGGAGGACAGGGGCCGCGTCTCACAACTAATGAAAAACTGTTTTTT. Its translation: CASSQVGGQGPRLTTNEKLFF.

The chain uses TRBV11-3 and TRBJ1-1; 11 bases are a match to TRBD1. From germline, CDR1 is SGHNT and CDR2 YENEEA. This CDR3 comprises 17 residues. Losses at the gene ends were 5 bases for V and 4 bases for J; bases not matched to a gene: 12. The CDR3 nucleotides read TGTGCCAGCAGCCCAAGAGCCCCGGACAGGGGGCTCACTGAAGCTTTCTTT. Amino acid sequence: CASSPRAPDRGLTEAFF.

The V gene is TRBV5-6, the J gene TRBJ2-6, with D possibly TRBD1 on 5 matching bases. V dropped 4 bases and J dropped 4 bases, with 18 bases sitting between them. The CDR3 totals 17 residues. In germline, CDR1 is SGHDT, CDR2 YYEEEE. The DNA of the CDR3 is TGTGCCAGCAGCAAACAAGACAGTCGTGGAGGGGCCAACGTCCTGACTTTC. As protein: CASSKQDSRGGANVLTF.

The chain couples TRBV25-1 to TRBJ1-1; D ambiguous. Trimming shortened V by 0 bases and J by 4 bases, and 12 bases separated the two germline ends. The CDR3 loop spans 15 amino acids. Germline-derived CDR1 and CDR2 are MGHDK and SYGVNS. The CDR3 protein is CASSEYSISGTEAFF. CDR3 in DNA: TGTGCCAGCAGTGAATATAGTATATCGGGCACTGAAGCTTTCTTT.

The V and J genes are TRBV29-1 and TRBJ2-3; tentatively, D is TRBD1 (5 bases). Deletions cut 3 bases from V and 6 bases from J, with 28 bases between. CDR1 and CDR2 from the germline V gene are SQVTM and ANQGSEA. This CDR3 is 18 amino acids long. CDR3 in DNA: TGCAGCGTTGAGGGGCATTGGTCTCCGGACGCCGCTTTGGATACGCAGTATTTT. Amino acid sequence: CSVEGHWSPDAALDTQYF.